The sequence of this T cell receptor (beta chain) was determined in a study of shared clonotypes between healthy human individuals. Germline V gene sequence: CDR1 MDHEN, CDR2 SYDVKM. The CDR3 spans 16 residues. The repertoire was sequenced with immunoSEQ multiplex PCR; TCRdb's copy has only in-frame clones and lacks some. This sample carries 2.5 million or so clones, around nine tenths of them seen once, and the ten largest clones take about 0.13%. Both subsets, CD45RA+ naive and CD45RA-negative memory, were split from the CD4+ cells. As to this clone: One junction end does not reproduce the germline sequence, and a read error may be involved.

The receptor comes from a man between 18 and 35 years old in good health. The chain joins TRBV28 to TRBJ2-1, with 15 bases lining up with TRBD2. Specimen: naive CD4+ T cells sorted from blood. The subset: CD45RA+ positively selected. The CDR3 is CASSGGLAGGYDEQFF. Written as DNA, the CDR3 is TGTGCCAGCAGTGGGGGACTAGCGGGAGGCTACGATGAGCAGTTCTTC.